The source of this T cell receptor (beta chain) is a study of radiotherapy plus CTLA-4 blockade in lung cancer. At the level of the study: Objective responses were seen in 18% of patients, disease control in around 30%.

This clone was seen a handful of times. Its antigen is unknown. Germline V gene lookup returns CDR1 SGHTA and CDR2 FQGNSA. The V gene lost 3 bases and the J gene lost 10 bases, with 17 bases spanning the gap. This CDR3 has 14 amino acids. The study's findings and limits: According to reports, early shifts in blood T cell clones, alongside interferon-beta, forecast response most accurately. Some TCR clones had been derived from tumors. These clones expanded in peripheral blood after radiotherapy plus ipilimumab.

Sequenced by immunoSEQ multiplex PCR; TCRdb stores in-frame clones only, minus some. The repertoire holds more than 90,000 clones, with about four fifths as singletons. The chain carries TRBV7-2 and TRBJ2-3; possibly TRBD2 for D (6 bases). The receptor comes from a human donor with non-small cell lung cancer that progressed on radiotherapy plus ipilimumab. The source was peripheral blood, collected from a patient treated with radiotherapy plus ipilimumab. The CDR3: CASSLIGSGEAQYF. The CDR3 DNA reads TGTGCCAGCAGCTTGATCGGTTCGGGAGAGGCGCAGTATTTT.